In this sample, the clone carrying this TCR beta chain turned up a few times. Its matching antigen is unknown. A second PCR of 7 to 11 cycles used a sample-barcoded 5' primer and a J-beta primer mix. The authors tagged each cDNA molecule using a template-switch adaptor with 12 random nucleotides. One entry per CDR3 protein, called by TCRdb with MiXCR from the 5' RACE reads. The profile shows some 1,500,000 distinct CDR3 sequences, around 40% of them singletons. The sample is drawn from a study of blood T cells in healthy people across ages. The study's findings and limits: Lack of knowledge of donor CMV status possibly confounded expanded clonotype changes.

Every participating donor contributed roughly 9.6 milliliters of peripheral blood through a draw. Between the trimmed V and J ends, which lost 5 bases and 1 base, there was a span of 10 bases. Germline V lookup: CDR1 MNHEY, CDR2 SVGEGT. The CDR3 contains 14 residues. The sequenced material came from blood. The J gene is TRBJ2-3, the V gene TRBV6-2 or TRBV6-3; D gene ambiguous. This TCR was recovered from a woman younger than 35 in good health. CDR3 nucleotide sequence: TGTGCCAGCAGTATCGGCGGACGCACAGATACGCAGTATTTT. Amino acids: CASSIGGRTDTQYF.